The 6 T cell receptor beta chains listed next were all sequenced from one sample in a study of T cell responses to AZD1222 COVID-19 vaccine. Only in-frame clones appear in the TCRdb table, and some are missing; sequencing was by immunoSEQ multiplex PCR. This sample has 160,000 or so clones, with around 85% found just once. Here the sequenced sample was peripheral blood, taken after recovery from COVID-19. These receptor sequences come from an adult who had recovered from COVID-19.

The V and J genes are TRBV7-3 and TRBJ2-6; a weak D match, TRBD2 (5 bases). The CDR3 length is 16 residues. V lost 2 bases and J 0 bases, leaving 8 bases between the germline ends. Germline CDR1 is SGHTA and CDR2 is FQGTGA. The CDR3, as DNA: TGTGCCAGCAGCTTACCTGGGAGCTCTGGGGCCAACGTCCTGACTTTC. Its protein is CASSLPGSSGANVLTF. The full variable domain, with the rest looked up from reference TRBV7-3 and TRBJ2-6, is GAGVSQTPSNKVTEKGKYVELRCDPISGHTALYWYRQSLGQGPEFLIYFQGTGAADDSGLPNDRFFAVRPEGSVSTLKIQRTERGDSAVYLCASSLPGSSGANVLTFGAGSRLTVL.

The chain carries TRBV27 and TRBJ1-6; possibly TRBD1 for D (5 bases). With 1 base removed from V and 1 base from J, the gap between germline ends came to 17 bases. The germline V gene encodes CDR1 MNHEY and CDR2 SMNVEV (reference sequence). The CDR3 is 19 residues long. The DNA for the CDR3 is TGTGCCAGCAGTTTATTTATCCGGGGCTCCTTTTCCTATAATTCACCCCTCCACTTT. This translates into CASSLFIRGSFSYNSPLHF.

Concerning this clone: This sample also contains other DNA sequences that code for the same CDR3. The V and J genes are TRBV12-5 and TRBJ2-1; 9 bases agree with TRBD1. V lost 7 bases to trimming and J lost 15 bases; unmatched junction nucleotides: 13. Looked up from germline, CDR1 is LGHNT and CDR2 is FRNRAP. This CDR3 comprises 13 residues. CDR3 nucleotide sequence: TGTGCTAGTGTTCCCCGGGACAGGGAACGGGGGTTCTTC. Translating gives CASVPRDRERGFF.

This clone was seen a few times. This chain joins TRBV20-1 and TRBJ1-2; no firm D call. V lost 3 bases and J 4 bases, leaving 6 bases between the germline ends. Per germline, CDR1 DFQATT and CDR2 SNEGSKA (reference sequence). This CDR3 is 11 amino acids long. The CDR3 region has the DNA TGCAGTGCTAGCGACATCTATGGCTACACCTTC. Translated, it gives CSASDIYGYTF.

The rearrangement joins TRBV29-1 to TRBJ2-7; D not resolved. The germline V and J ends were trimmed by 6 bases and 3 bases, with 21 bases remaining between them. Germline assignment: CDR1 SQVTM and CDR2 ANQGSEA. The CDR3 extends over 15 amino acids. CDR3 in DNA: TGCAGCGTCTCATCTGGGTCAGCCCAACGCTACGAGCAGTACTTC. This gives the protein CSVSSGSAQRYEQYF.

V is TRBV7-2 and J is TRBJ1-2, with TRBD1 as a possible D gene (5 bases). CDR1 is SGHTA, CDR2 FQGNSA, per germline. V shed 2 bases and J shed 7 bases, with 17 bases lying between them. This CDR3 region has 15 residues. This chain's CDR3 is CASSLRPQGGVGYTF. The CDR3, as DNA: TGTGCCAGCAGCTTACGCCCTCAGGGCGGAGTTGGCTACACCTTC.